These 4 T cell receptor beta chains originate from one sample sequenced in a study of blood T cell repertoires in COVID-19. Sequencing used immunoSEQ multiplex PCR; TCRdb keeps in-frame clones, though not all of them. In the table there are some 250,000 clones, more than 75% of which are singletons. Sequencing was performed on peripheral blood. Receptor source: a woman in her twenties or thirties who had recovered from COVID-19.

The chain recombines TRBV7-2 with TRBJ1-4; 7 bases are a match to TRBD1. The V gene's germline CDR1 is SGHTA and CDR2 FQGNSA. The CDR3 loop spans 15 amino acids. Trimming at V came to 5 bases and at J to 3 bases, leaving 6 bases not matched to a gene. DNA for the CDR3: TGTGCCAGCAGCCACTCAGGGGGACCTAATGAAAAACTGTTTTTT. Encoded protein: CASSHSGGPNEKLFF.

The CDR3 region is CAISEGGGSYEQYF. The CDR3 nucleotides are TGTGCCATCAGTGAAGGCGGGGGCTCCTACGAGCAGTACTTC. The chain employs TRBV10-3 and TRBJ2-7; 7 bases line up with TRBD2. The junction had 2 bases not matched to a gene; V was cut back by 3 bases and J by 0 bases. The CDR3 spans 14 residues. Germline V gene lookup returns CDR1 ENHRY and CDR2 SYGVKD.

The chain couples TRBV29-1 to TRBJ2-2; the match to TRBD1 covers 7 bases. CDR1 is SQVTM, CDR2 ANQGSEA, per germline. V was clipped by 8 bases and J by 4 bases; unmatched bases: 7. This CDR3 is 13 amino acids long. CDR3 coding DNA: TGCAGCTCCGACAGGGATGGCACCGGGGAGCTGTTTTTT. It codes for CSSDRDGTGELFF.

In its sample, this clone was seen once. The chain recombines TRBV27 with TRBJ2-7; the D gene is possibly TRBD1 (6 bases). The CDR3 contains 15 residues. V was trimmed by 5 bases and J by 3 bases, leaving 17 bases between them. The V gene's germline CDR1 is MNHEY and CDR2 SMNVEV (reference sequence). The CDR3 protein is CASSLTGTPYYEQYF. CDR3 DNA sequence: TGTGCCAGCAGTCTCACCGGGACACCCTACTACGAGCAGTACTTC.